This is a list of T cell receptor beta chains from one sample in a study of shared clonotypes between healthy human individuals. Only in-frame clones appear in the TCRdb table, and some are missing; sequencing was by immunoSEQ multiplex PCR. Altogether over 2 million clones are present, 85% to 95% being singletons, with the ten largest covering more than 0.35%. The sample consisted of naive CD4+ T cells from PBMCs. The receptors here all came from a man aged 18 to 30 in good health. Some clones in this sample may be carry-over from other donors' samples. Both conserved end residues are part of each CDR3. The D gene is left open where the match is weak. A clone size is listed for some rows: how often the clone was seen (once, few, many), or a class if it is expanded.

V: TRBV5-4; size: .; D: TRBD2; J: TRBJ2-1; CDR3: CASNLAGLNEQFF; DNA: TGTGCCAGCAACCTAGCGGGACTCAATGAGCAGTTCTTC
V: TRBV10-3; size: few; D: TRBD2; J: TRBJ2-7; CDR3: CAISERTSGRFLSYEQYF; DNA: TGTGCCATCAGTGAAAGGACTAGCGGGAGGTTCCTCTCCTACGAGCAGTACTTC
V: TRBV11-1; size: .; D: .; J: TRBJ2-2; CDR3: CASSPRGRPGELFF; DNA: TGTGCCAGCAGCCCCCGGGGGCGGCCCGGGGAGCTGTTTTTT
V: TRBV6-5; size: .; D: .; J: TRBJ1-5; CDR3: CASSYSWGDQPQHF; DNA: TGTGCCAGCAGTTACTCGTGGGGGGATCAGCCCCAGCATTTT
V: TRBV2; size: .; D: .; J: TRBJ1-1; CDR3: CASSDQGLNTEAFF; DNA: TGTGCCAGCAGTGACCAGGGCTTGAACACTGAAGCTTTCTTT
V: TRBV7-2; size: once; D: .; J: TRBJ2-7; CDR3: CASSLAWGRGDLYEQYF; DNA: TGTGCCAGCAGCTTAGCGTGGGGCAGGGGGGACCTCTACGAGCAGTACTTC
V: TRBV7-3; size: .; D: TRBD2; J: TRBJ2-7; CDR3: CASSPLAGARNEQYF; DNA: TGTGCCAGCAGCCCGCTAGCGGGAGCGCGCAACGAGCAGTACTTC
V: TRBV6-5; size: .; D: .; J: TRBJ1-2; CDR3: CASRPTVNGAYGYTF; DNA: TGTGCCAGCAGGCCGACGGTCAATGGGGCGTATGGCTACACCTTC
V: TRBV6-5; size: .; D: .; J: TRBJ2-2; CDR3: CASSYGLGELFF; DNA: TGTGCCAGCAGTTACGGGCTCGGGGAGCTGTTTTTT
V: TRBV28; size: .; D: .; J: TRBJ2-7; CDR3: CASTMGLYTYEQYF; DNA: TGTGCCAGCACCATGGGACTTTACACCTACGAGCAGTACTTC
V: TRBV6-6; size: .; D: .; J: TRBJ2-7; CDR3: CASSNPTGAYEQYF; DNA: TGTGCCAGCAGCAACCCGACGGGGGCCTACGAGCAGTACTTC
V: TRBV7-3; size: .; D: TRBD2; J: TRBJ2-1; CDR3: CASSLTGLAGSNEQFF; DNA: TGTGCCAGCAGCTTAACGGGACTAGCGGGCAGCAATGAGCAGTTCTTC
V: TRBV5-1; size: .; D: .; J: TRBJ2-5; CDR3: CASSLGQLLSQETQYF; DNA: TGCGCCAGCAGCTTGGGACAGTTACTTAGTCAAGAGACCCAGTACTTC
V: TRBV28; size: .; D: TRBD1; J: TRBJ1-5; CDR3: CASSFDPRDRAGNQPQHF; DNA: TGTGCCAGCAGTTTCGATCCCAGGGACAGGGCCGGCAATCAGCCCCAGCATTTT
V: TRBV4-2; size: .; D: TRBD2; J: TRBJ2-5; CDR3: CASSPGLAGAYGISETQYF; DNA: TGTGCCAGCAGCCCGGGACTAGCGGGGGCCTACGGGATCTCGGAGACCCAGTACTTC
V: TRBV5-4; size: .; D: TRBD2; J: TRBJ2-3; CDR3: CASSLRLAGPADTQYF; DNA: TGTGCCAGCAGCCTTCGACTAGCGGGACCGGCAGATACGCAGTATTTT
V: TRBV19; size: .; D: .; J: TRBJ2-7; CDR3: CASRLDGSSYEQYF; DNA: TGTGCCAGTAGATTGGACGGGAGCTCCTACGAGCAGTACTTC
V: TRBV5-1; size: .; D: .; J: TRBJ1-5; CDR3: CASRPGTGGNQPQHF; DNA: TGCGCCAGCAGACCCGGGACGGGTGGCAATCAGCCCCAGCATTTT
V: TRBV6-1; size: .; D: .; J: TRBJ1-1; CDR3: CASTDVGVTEAFF; DNA: TGTGCCAGCACCGACGTGGGGGTAACTGAAGCTTTCTTT
V: TRBV19; size: .; D: TRBD1; J: TRBJ1-2; CDR3: CASSIGTGIYTF; DNA: TGTGCCAGTAGTATTGGGACAGGAATCTACACCTTC
V: TRBV9; size: .; D: TRBD2; J: TRBJ2-7; CDR3: CASSAGLAGGEQYF; DNA: TGTGCCAGCAGCGCGGGACTAGCGGGAGGCGAGCAGTACTTC
V: TRBV11-1; size: .; D: .; J: TRBJ2-3; CDR3: CASTGGWRDRATDTQYF; DNA: TGTGCCAGCACCGGCGGGTGGCGGGACCGTGCCACAGATACGCAGTATTTT
V: TRBV7-2; size: .; D: .; J: TRBJ1-2; CDR3: CASSPSAWDTDYGYTF; DNA: TGTGCCAGCAGCCCGAGCGCGTGGGACACCGACTATGGCTACACCTTC
V: TRBV7-9; size: .; D: .; J: TRBJ1-2; CDR3: CASSLAEARYGYTF; DNA: TGTGCCAGCAGCTTAGCTGAGGCGAGGTATGGCTACACCTTC
V: TRBV5-6; size: .; D: .; J: TRBJ2-3; CDR3: CASSLDASTDTQYF; DNA: TGTGCCAGCAGCTTGGACGCAAGCACAGATACGCAGTATTTT
V: TRBV5-1; size: .; D: TRBD1; J: TRBJ1-1; CDR3: CASSETGLTNTEAFF; DNA: TGCGCCAGCAGTGAGACAGGGTTGACTAACACTGAAGCTTTCTTT
V: TRBV6-4; size: .; D: TRBD2; J: TRBJ2-2; CDR3: CASSVGTSTHRPGELFF; DNA: TGTGCCAGCAGTGTCGGGACTAGCACCCACCGGCCCGGGGAGCTGTTTTTT
V: TRBV18; size: .; D: .; J: TRBJ2-5; CDR3: CASSPQGGRETQYF; DNA: TGTGCCAGCTCACCTCAGGGAGGTCGGGAGACCCAGTACTTC
V: TRBV7-2; size: .; D: TRBD2; J: TRBJ2-3; CDR3: CASTLDAAGGSSTDTQYF; DNA: TGTGCCAGCACCCTTGACGCGGCGGGAGGCTCTAGCACAGATACGCAGTATTTT
V: TRBV5-1; size: .; D: .; J: TRBJ2-7; CDR3: CASSPGQSPYEQYF; DNA: TGCGCCAGCAGCCCCGGACAGAGCCCCTACGAGCAGTACTTC
V: TRBV20-1; size: .; D: .; J: TRBJ2-7; CDR3: CSALRDEQYF; DNA: TGCAGTGCCCTCCGAGACGAGCAGTACTTC
V: TRBV9; size: .; D: .; J: TRBJ2-7; CDR3: CASSVGWSSYEQYF; DNA: TGTGCCAGCAGCGTAGGATGGAGCTCCTACGAGCAGTACTTC
V: TRBV18; size: .; D: .; J: TRBJ2-1; CDR3: CASSPPTTGYANFF; DNA: TGTGCCAGCTCACCACCGACGACGGGATACGCCAACTTCTTC
V: TRBV6-6; size: .; D: TRBD1; J: TRBJ2-6; CDR3: CASSYSQGAGANVLTF; DNA: TGTGCCAGCAGTTACTCACAGGGGGCTGGGGCCAACGTCCTGACTTTC
V: TRBV7-3; size: .; D: TRBD1; J: TRBJ2-5; CDR3: CASSTTGGVETQYF; DNA: TGTGCCAGCAGCACGACAGGGGGCGTAGAGACCCAGTACTTC
V: TRBV27; size: .; D: TRBD1; J: TRBJ1-2; CDR3: CASSRMGPGGNYGYTF; DNA: TGTGCCAGCAGTAGGATGGGTCCAGGGGGTAACTATGGCTACACCTTC
V: TRBV5-1; size: .; D: TRBD1; J: TRBJ1-2; CDR3: CASSPDRAYGYTF; DNA: TGCGCCAGCAGCCCAGACAGGGCCTATGGCTACACCTTC
V: TRBV9; size: .; D: TRBD2; J: TRBJ2-5; CDR3: CASSAGGTSGSGQETQYF; DNA: TGTGCCAGCAGCGCTGGGGGGACTAGCGGCTCAGGCCAAGAGACCCAGTACTTC
V: TRBV4-1; size: .; D: .; J: TRBJ2-7; CDR3: CASSLGLKLAESYEQYF; DNA: TGCGCCAGCAGCCTTGGGTTGAAGTTAGCGGAATCCTACGAGCAGTACTTC
V: TRBV7-2; size: once; D: .; J: TRBJ1-4; CDR3: CASSLVGPRQSNEKLFF; DNA: TGTGCCAGCAGCTTAGTGGGGCCTCGGCAGTCTAATGAAAAACTGTTTTTT
V: TRBV27; size: once; D: .; J: TRBJ2-1; CDR3: CASSLRGPDMEQFF; DNA: TGTGCCAGCAGTTTACGGGGGCCCGACATGGAGCAGTTCTTC
V: TRBV19; size: .; D: TRBD1; J: TRBJ2-7; CDR3: CASSIGRDRGYEQYF; DNA: TGTGCCAGTAGTATAGGCCGGGACAGGGGCTACGAGCAGTACTTC
V: TRBV6-1; size: .; D: .; J: TRBJ2-2; CDR3: CASSEFGVGELFF; DNA: TGTGCCAGCAGTGAATTTGGGGTCGGGGAGCTGTTTTTT
V: TRBV7-3; size: .; D: TRBD2; J: TRBJ2-7; CDR3: CASSLRASGYEQYF; DNA: TGTGCCAGCAGCTTAAGGGCTAGCGGATACGAGCAGTACTTC
V: TRBV5-1; size: .; D: TRBD2; J: TRBJ2-1; CDR3: CASSFTLAGGAIDEQFF; DNA: TGCGCCAGCAGCTTCACTTTAGCGGGAGGGGCCATCGATGAGCAGTTCTTC
V: TRBV19; size: .; D: .; J: TRBJ2-1; CDR3: CASTSATGGEQFF; DNA: TGTGCCAGTACCTCGGCTACGGGCGGTGAGCAGTTCTTC
V: TRBV7-2; size: .; D: .; J: TRBJ2-7; CDR3: CASSLSLSEQYF; DNA: TGTGCCAGCAGCTTATCCCTTTCGGAGCAGTACTTC
V: TRBV7-2; size: once; D: TRBD2; J: TRBJ2-1; CDR3: CASSSLAGPYNEQFF; DNA: TGTGCCAGCAGCTCCTTAGCGGGACCATACAATGAGCAGTTCTTC
V: TRBV6-5; size: once; D: TRBD1; J: TRBJ2-3; CDR3: CASSWTGISTDTQYF; DNA: TGTGCCAGCAGTTGGACAGGTATTAGCACAGATACGCAGTATTTT
V: TRBV7-8; size: .; D: TRBD1; J: TRBJ2-2; CDR3: CASSRADRGVAGELFF; DNA: TGTGCCAGCAGCCGGGCGGACAGGGGTGTGGCCGGGGAGCTGTTTTTT
V: TRBV4-1; size: .; D: .; J: TRBJ1-2; CDR3: CASSPQGREGYTF; DNA: TGCGCCAGCAGCCCGCAGGGGAGGGAGGGCTACACCTTC
V: TRBV6-5; size: .; D: .; J: TRBJ1-5; CDR3: CASSYPEGNQPQHF; DNA: TGTGCCAGCAGTTACCCGGAGGGCAATCAGCCCCAGCATTTT
V: TRBV21-1; size: .; D: .; J: TRBJ1-5; CDR3: CASSKGNQPQHF; DNA: TGTGCCAGCAGCAAAGGGAATCAGCCCCAGCATTTT
V: TRBV28; size: once; D: .; J: TRBJ1-2; CDR3: CASSYPGSAYGYTF; DNA: TGTGCCAGCAGTTACCCGGGCAGTGCCTATGGCTACACCTTC